This note documents a single T cell receptor beta chain sequence. Antigen specificity is unknown. The record originates from a study of cytomegalovirus exposure and HLA in healthy donors. Amplification used 60 Vbeta primers and 13 Jbeta primers. Assay: immunoSEQ multiplex PCR; the TCRdb copy retains only in-frame clones and omits some. The data show some 140,000 clones, more than 75% seen once. Healthy bone marrow donors made up the donors. J was trimmed by 5 bases and V by 4 bases; bases with no gene match: 5. The CDR3 consists of 15 residues. Germline CDR1 is SGHNT and CDR2 is YYREEE (reference sequence). Findings and caveats of the study: Most subjects' HLA-A and HLA-B alleles were reportedly predicted from TCR beta sequences. Further analysis was carried out later, and it showed several of the most significant clusters appearing linked to common viral pathogens. HLA allele associations emerged for around 15,000 TCR beta sequences in a later analysis, at 0.05 false discovery rate.

The chain uses TRBV5-4 and TRBJ2-5, with 13 bases that match TRBD2. The TCR originated in a woman aged 45-65 years in good health and CMV-seropositive. What was sequenced was PBMCs. In DNA, the CDR3 is TGTGCCAGCAGCCCTGGGACTAGCGGGACTGAGACCCAGTACTTC. It yields the protein CASSPGTSGTETQYF. The full variable domain, completed using reference TRBV5-4 and TRBJ2-5, is ETGVTQSPTHLIKTRGQQVTLRCSSQSGHNTVSWYQQALGQGPQFIFQYYREEENGRGNFPPRFSGLQFPNYSSELNVNALELDDSALYLCASSPGTSGTETQYFGPGTRLLVL.